These 30 T cell receptor beta chains came from one sample sequenced in a study of CD8 T cells in Susac syndrome. RNA in amounts of roughly 0.45 to 1 ug was reverse transcribed with random hexamers. TCRdb reprocessed the immunoSEQ multiplex PCR reads with MiXCR, giving one entry per CDR3 protein. Here the sample spans approximately 190,000 distinct CDR3 sequences, under 97% being singletons. The sample taken for sequencing was CD4+ T cells from PBMCs. These receptor sequences come from a human donor with Susac syndrome.

This chain joins TRBV30 and TRBJ1-2, with 9 bases fitting TRBD1. There are 16 residues in the CDR3. Trimming took 0 bases from V and 4 from J; bases not matched to a gene: 9. Germline V gene data show CDR1 as GTSNPN and CDR2 as SVGIG (reference sequence). The CDR3: CAWSVRGQGGGYGYTF. For the CDR3, the DNA is TGTGCCTGGAGTGTACGGGGACAGGGCGGGGGCTATGGCTACACCTTC.

The V and J genes are TRBV5-6 and TRBJ1-1; no clear D. CDR1 and CDR2 from the germline V gene are SGHDT and YYEEEE. With 2 bases removed from V and 4 bases from J, the gap between germline ends came to 9 bases. This CDR3 is 13 amino acids long. CDR3 region: CASSFPRRTEAFF. CDR3 nucleotides: TGTGCCAGCAGCTTCCCCAGACGCACTGAAGCTTTCTTT.

This clonotype was picked up a small number of times. The chain links TRBV6-2 or TRBV6-3 to TRBJ2-2; D is unresolved. Between the trimmed V and J ends, which lost 6 bases and 1 base, there was a span of 3 bases. CDR1 is MNHEY, CDR2 SVGEGT, per germline. This CDR3 contains 12 residues. This chain's CDR3 is CASRLNTGELFF. In nucleotides, the CDR3 is TGTGCCAGCAGATTGAACACCGGGGAGCTGTTTTTT.

The chain combines TRBV9 with TRBJ1-3; a possible D gene is TRBD1 (5 bases). Germline CDR1 SGDLS, CDR2 YYNGEE. V lost 1 base to trimming and J lost 9 bases, with 11 bases between them. The CDR3 covers 13 residues. CDR3 sequence (DNA): TGTGCCAGCAGCGTACGGCCAGGGAGCACCATATATTTT. Protein product: CASSVRPGSTIYF.

The V call is TRBV6-2 or TRBV6-3, the J call TRBJ2-1; D call uncertain. Germline CDR1 is MNHEY and CDR2 is SVGEGT. V gave up 7 bases and J gave up 6 bases, with 13 bases separating them. CDR3 length: 13 amino acids. CDR3 amino acids: CASKGTAANEQFF. The CDR3 DNA reads TGTGCCAGCAAGGGTACAGCCGCCAATGAGCAGTTCTTC.

V usage is TRBV27 and J usage is TRBJ2-3; tentatively, D is TRBD2 (5 bases). The germline V gene has CDR1 MNHEY and CDR2 SMNVEV (reference sequence). This CDR3 contains 14 residues. Trimming removed 7 bases from V and 6 bases from J, with 17 bases in between. The CDR3 sequence: CASISSLQRDTQYF. The CDR3 DNA sequence: TGTGCCAGCATCTCTAGTCTACAGCGGGATACGCAGTATTTT.

This chain links TRBV6-5 with TRBJ1-2, with no clear D. The CDR3 is made up of 12 amino acids. CDR1 and CDR2 (germline): MNHEY, SVGAGI. V was pared by 3 bases and J by 10 bases, with 12 bases between. The CDR3 spells CASSYSRFAYTF. Written as DNA, the CDR3 is TGTGCCAGCAGTTATAGCAGGTTCGCCTACACCTTC.

The gene calls are TRBV30 and TRBJ1-5; D might be TRBD1 (5 bases). Trimming took 2 bases from V and 5 from J, leaving 10 bases between them. The CDR3 length is 13 residues. Germline CDR1 GTSNPN, CDR2 SVGIG (reference sequence). The CDR3 sequence: CAWSQGRDQPQHF. The DNA of the CDR3 is TGTGCCTGGAGTCAGGGAAGAGATCAGCCCCAGCATTTT. Variable domain in full (rest from reference TRBV30 and TRBJ1-5): SQTIHQWPATLVQPVGSPLSLECTVEGTSNPNLYWYRQAAGRGLQLLFYSVGIGQISSEVPQNLSASRPQDRQFILSSKKLLLSDSGFYLCAWSQGRDQPQHFGDGTRLSIL.

V usage is TRBV29-1 and J usage is TRBJ2-7; weak D call: TRBD1 (7 bases). V shed 4 bases and J shed 3 bases, with 22 bases lying between them. Per the germline V gene, CDR1 is SQVTM and CDR2 is ANQGSEA. The CDR3 has 16 residues. The CDR3 DNA sequence: TGCAGCGTTGTGGCCAGATGGGGGGACAGCCTCTACGAGCAGTACTTC. This codes for CSVVARWGDSLYEQYF.

V usage is TRBV3-1 and J usage is TRBJ1-1; no clear D gene. There are 15 residues in the CDR3. With 6 bases removed from V and 0 bases from J, the gap between germline ends came to 14 bases. Germline V lookup: CDR1 LGHDT, CDR2 YNNKEL (reference sequence). CDR3 loop: CASRSRTAMNTEAFF. Written as DNA, the CDR3 is TGTGCCAGCAGATCCCGGACGGCTATGAACACTGAAGCTTTCTTT.

The chain has TRBV28 and TRBJ1-2; D is unresolved. The CDR3 loop spans 11 amino acids. From germline, CDR1 is MDHEN and CDR2 SYDVKM. Deletions cut 5 bases from V and 2 bases from J, with 3 bases between. DNA of the CDR3: TGTGCCAGCAGTCCGAACTATGGCTACACCTTC. Its translation is CASSPNYGYTF.

V usage is TRBV30 and J usage is TRBJ2-1; tentatively, D is TRBD2 (6 bases). CDR3 length: 13 residues. Germline V gene lookup returns CDR1 GTSNPN and CDR2 SVGIG (reference sequence). Trimming removed 3 bases at V and 5 bases at J, with 11 bases between. The CDR3 is CAWRRDVDNEQFF. CDR3 DNA: TGTGCCTGGAGGCGGGACGTAGACAATGAGCAGTTCTTC.

V gene TRBV20-1 combines with J gene TRBJ1-5, with 7 bases identical to TRBD1. V lost 5 bases, J lost 6 bases, and 10 bases stayed unmatched. The CDR3 extends over 14 amino acids. CDR1 and CDR2 from the germline V gene are DFQATT and SNEGSKA (reference sequence). The CDR3 here is CSASPRQGSQPQHF. For the CDR3, the DNA is TGCAGTGCTTCACCCCGACAGGGATCTCAGCCCCAGCATTTT.

This chain joins TRBV6-1 and TRBJ2-2, with D perhaps given as TRBD1 or TRBD2 (7 bases each). The germline V and J ends were trimmed by 5 bases and 2 bases, with 15 bases remaining between them. CDR1 and CDR2 (germline): MNHNS, SASEGT. The CDR3 extends over 16 amino acids. The DNA for the CDR3 is TGTGCCAGCAGTAAGGGAGGGGGCGCTAACACCGGGGAGCTGTTTTTT. Residues: CASSKGGGANTGELFF.

Only one count was recorded for this clonotype. The rearrangement uses TRBV2 and TRBJ1-1, with D unclear. Germline loops: CDR1 SNHLY, CDR2 FYNNEI. With 6 bases removed from V and 3 bases from J, the gap between germline ends came to 11 bases. The CDR3 has 13 residues. CDR3 coding DNA: TGTGCCAGCAGGTGGGGTGGGGACACTGAAGCTTTCTTT. Amino acid sequence: CASRWGGDTEAFF. Drawing the rest from reference TRBV2 and TRBJ1-1, the complete variable domain is EPEVTQTPSHQVTQMGQEVILRCVPISNHLYFYWYRQILGQKVEFLVSFYNNEISEKSEIFDDQFSVERPDGSNFTLKIRSTKLEDSAMYFCASRWGGDTEAFFGQGTRLTVV.

The V and J genes are TRBV20-1 and TRBJ2-1; D may be TRBD1 (6 bases). There are 15 residues in the CDR3. Germline CDR1 is DFQATT and CDR2 is SNEGSKA (reference sequence). Trimming shortened V by 0 bases and J by 6 bases, and 15 bases separated the two germline ends. DNA for the CDR3: TGCAGTGCTAGAGATTTGAGGGGGACCCTCAATGAGCAGTTCTTC. Translated, it gives CSARDLRGTLNEQFF.

V is TRBV28 and J is TRBJ2-1; D is perhaps TRBD1 or TRBD2 (6 bases each). Germline values: CDR1 MDHEN, CDR2 SYDVKM. CDR3 length: 16 amino acids. The germline V and J ends were trimmed by 4 bases and 1 base, with 14 bases remaining between them. CDR3 protein: CASSSMWGASYNEQFF. The DNA of the CDR3 is TGTGCCAGCAGTTCAATGTGGGGGGCGTCCTACAATGAGCAGTTCTTC. Based on the CDR3 plus reference TRBV28 and TRBJ2-1, the full variable domain is DVKVTQSSRYLVKRTGEKVFLECVQDMDHENMFWYRQDPGLGLRLIYFSYDVKMKEKGDIPEGYSVSREKKERFSLILESASTNQTSMYLCASSSMWGASYNEQFFGPGTRLTVL.

The chain is built from TRBV29-1 and TRBJ2-7, with 7 bases lining up with TRBD1. Per the germline V gene, CDR1 is SQVTM and CDR2 is ANQGSEA. Trimming at V came to 4 bases and at J to 3 bases, leaving 3 bases not matched to a gene. The CDR3 runs to 12 residues. In DNA form, the CDR3 reads TGCAGCGTTGGGGCAGGGGGCTACGAGCAGTACTTC. This encodes CSVGAGGYEQYF.

The V gene is TRBV30, the J gene TRBJ1-2; D unresolved. The CDR3 extends over 13 amino acids. The germline gives CDR1 GTSNPN, CDR2 SVGIG (reference sequence). The V gene lost 4 bases and the J gene lost 0 bases, with 9 bases spanning the gap. In nucleotides, the CDR3 is TGTGCCTGGATCTCAACTCCTAACTATGGCTACACCTTC. Translated, it gives CAWISTPNYGYTF.

The genes are TRBV20-1 and TRBJ2-6; D is uncertain. Germline values: CDR1 DFQATT, CDR2 SNEGSKA (reference sequence). The CDR3 runs 18 residues. The V and J ends lost 0 bases and 0 bases respectively, with 15 bases between them. The CDR3 here is CSARDFARSDSGANVLTF. In DNA form, the CDR3 reads TGCAGTGCTAGAGATTTTGCGCGGTCCGACTCTGGGGCCAACGTCCTGACTTTC.

This clonotype has a single count. The chain carries TRBV5-6 and TRBJ1-2; 7 nucleotides line up with TRBD1. CDR1 and CDR2 from the germline V gene are SGHDT and YYEEEE. V shed 3 bases, J shed 6 bases, and the junction held 8 bases outside the gene matches. There are 14 residues in the CDR3. CDR3 bases: TGTGCCAGCAGCTCCACGGAGGGGGCAGATGGCTACACCTTC. This encodes CASSSTEGADGYTF.

The V gene is TRBV20-1, the J gene TRBJ2-3; 13 bases align to TRBD2. Trimming took 3 bases from V and 5 from J; bases not matched to a gene: 8. The CDR3 has 16 residues. Germline values: CDR1 DFQATT, CDR2 SNEGSKA (reference sequence). CDR3 bases: TGCAGTGCTAGGGGGGGACTAGCGGGGTTGGGAGATACGCAGTATTTT. Encoded protein: CSARGGLAGLGDTQYF.

The chain links TRBV29-1 to TRBJ2-1, with D possibly being TRBD1 or TRBD2 (6 bases each). Germline V gene data show CDR1 as SQVTM and CDR2 as ANQGSEA. This CDR3 has 13 amino acids. The V end lost 6 bases, the J end lost 9 bases, and 18 bases lay between the germline ends. The CDR3 coding sequence is TGCAGCGTGGGGTCTAAGGGGGGTGCTGAGCAGTTCTTC. Residues: CSVGSKGGAEQFF.

The genes are TRBV2 and TRBJ1-6; possibly TRBD1 for D (5 bases). The V gene lost 6 bases and the J gene lost 7 bases, with 10 bases spanning the gap. The germline gives CDR1 SNHLY, CDR2 FYNNEI. The CDR3 is 13 residues long. CDR3 amino acids: CASRGGVNSPLHF. In DNA form, the CDR3 reads TGTGCCAGCAGAGGAGGGGTAAATTCACCCCTCCACTTT.

The rearrangement joins TRBV12-3 or TRBV12-4 to TRBJ2-7; no clear D gene. The CDR3 consists of 12 residues. V lost 2 bases and J lost 2, with 4 bases in between. DNA of the CDR3: TGTGCCAGCAGTTTAAATGCCTACGAGCAGTACTTC. Its protein is CASSLNAYEQYF.

The chain carries TRBV20-1 and TRBJ2-5, with 8 nucleotides matching TRBD2. With 0 bases clipped from V and 7 bases from J, the junction kept 7 bases outside the gene matches. Germline loops: CDR1 DFQATT, CDR2 SNEGSKA (reference sequence). The CDR3 has 14 amino acids. DNA for the CDR3: TGCAGTGCTAGAGAAGGACTAGCAATTGGGACCCAGTACTTC. Residues: CSAREGLAIGTQYF.

The rearrangement uses TRBV4-1 and TRBJ2-1, with TRBD2 matching 9 bases. CDR3 length: 16 residues. J lost 6 bases, V lost 0 bases, and 6 bases had no gene match. The germline gives CDR1 MGHRA, CDR2 YSYEKL. CDR3 protein: CASSQERAGGFNEQFF. CDR3 bases: TGCGCCAGCAGCCAAGAAAGAGCGGGGGGATTCAATGAGCAGTTCTTC.

The V call is TRBV5-4, the J call TRBJ1-1; perhaps TRBD1 as D (6 bases). Looked up from germline, CDR1 is SGHNT and CDR2 is YYREEE (reference sequence). Trimming removed 3 bases from V and 8 bases from J, with 11 bases in between. The CDR3 runs 12 residues. The CDR3 here is CASSSLGGEAFF. As DNA, the CDR3 is TGTGCCAGCAGCTCCTTGGGGGGCGAAGCTTTCTTT.

This chain joins TRBV12-3 or TRBV12-4 and TRBJ1-3; TRBD1 is a possible D gene (5 bases). Trimming removed 7 bases at V and 3 bases at J, with 16 bases between. The CDR3 has 15 amino acids. In nucleotides, the CDR3 is TGTGCCAGCACCCGCTTTGGGGGTAGTGGAAACACCATATATTTT. This sequence encodes CASTRFGGSGNTIYF.

The chain links TRBV6-2 or TRBV6-3 to TRBJ2-2, with 7 bases lining up with TRBD1. The CDR3 spans 14 residues. Germline values: CDR1 MNHEY, CDR2 SVGEGT. V gave up 10 bases and J gave up 2 bases; unmatched junction bases: 7. The CDR3 sequence is CAIRDSGNTGELFF. CDR3 DNA sequence: TGTGCCATCCGGGACAGCGGAAACACCGGGGAGCTGTTTTTT.